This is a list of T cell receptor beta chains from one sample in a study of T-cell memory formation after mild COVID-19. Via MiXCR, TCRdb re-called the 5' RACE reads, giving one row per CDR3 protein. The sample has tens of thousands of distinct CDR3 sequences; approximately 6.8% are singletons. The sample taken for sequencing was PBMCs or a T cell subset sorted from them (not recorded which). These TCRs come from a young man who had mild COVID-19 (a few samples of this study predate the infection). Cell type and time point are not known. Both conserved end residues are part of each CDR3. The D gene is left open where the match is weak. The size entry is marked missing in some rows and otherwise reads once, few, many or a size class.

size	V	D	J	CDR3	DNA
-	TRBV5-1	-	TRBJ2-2	CASMLGVRTGELFF	TGCGCCAGCATGCTGGGGGTTCGGACCGGGGAGCTGTTTTTT
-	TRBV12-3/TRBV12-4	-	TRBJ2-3	CASRQGFPDTQYF	TGTGCCAGCAGGCAGGGGTTCCCAGATACGCAGTATTTT
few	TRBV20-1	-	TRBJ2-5	CSAAIGAPETQYF	TGCAGTGCTGCCATCGGGGCCCCCGAGACCCAGTACTTC
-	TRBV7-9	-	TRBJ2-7	CASSLVTGLPYEQYF	TGTGCCAGCAGCCTCGTGACCGGACTTCCCTACGAGCAGTACTTC
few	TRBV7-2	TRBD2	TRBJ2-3	CASSLGLAGDGYTQYF	TGTGCCAGCAGCCTCGGACTAGCGGGGGATGGATATACGCAGTATTTT
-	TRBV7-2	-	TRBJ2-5	CASRGRGETQYF	TGTGCCAGCAGGGGAAGGGGTGAGACCCAGTACTTC
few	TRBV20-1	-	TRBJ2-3	CSARRQLSTDTQYF	TGCAGTGCTAGAAGACAGCTTAGCACAGATACGCAGTATTTT
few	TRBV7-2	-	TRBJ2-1	CASSLDFGGYNEQFF	TGTGCCAGCAGCTTGGACTTTGGGGGGTACAATGAGCAGTTCTTC
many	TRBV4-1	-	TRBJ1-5	CASSPRWVSNQPQHF	TGCGCCAGCAGCCCCCGCTGGGTTAGCAATCAGCCCCAGCATTTT
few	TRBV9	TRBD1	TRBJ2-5	CASSKGQGGETQYF	TGTGCCAGCAGCAAGGGACAGGGGGGGGAGACCCAGTACTTC
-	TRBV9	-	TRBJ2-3	CASSSHSSTDTQYF	TGTGCCAGCAGCTCCCACTCCAGCACAGATACGCAGTATTTT
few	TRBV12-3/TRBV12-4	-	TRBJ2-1	CASSLSSVNEQFF	TGTGCCAGCAGTTTAAGCTCTGTTAATGAGCAGTTCTTC
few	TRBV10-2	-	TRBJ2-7	CASLEGHLSYEQYF	TGCGCCTCCTTAGAGGGACATCTCTCCTACGAGCAGTACTTC
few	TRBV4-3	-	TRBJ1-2	CASSQEIAYGYTF	TGCGCCAGCAGCCAAGAGATTGCCTATGGCTACACCTTC
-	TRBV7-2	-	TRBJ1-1	CASSFYSTLGGWSTEAFF	TGTGCCAGCAGCTTTTATTCCACGCTCGGGGGCTGGAGCACTGAAGCTTTCTTT
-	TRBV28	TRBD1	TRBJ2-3	CASTDSGTVTDTQYF	TGTGCCAGCACTGATTCCGGGACAGTCACAGATACGCAGTATTTT
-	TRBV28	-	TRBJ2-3	CATQDPSTDTQYF	TGTGCCACCCAGGATCCTAGCACAGATACGCAGTATTTT
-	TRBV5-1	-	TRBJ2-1	CASSLEGRGVDEQFF	TGCGCCAGCAGCTTGGAGGGTAGGGGGGTAGATGAGCAGTTCTTC
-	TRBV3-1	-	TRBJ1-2	CASSQGRGTLKGYTF	TGTGCCAGCAGCCAAGGGAGAGGGACTTTAAAGGGCTACACCTTC
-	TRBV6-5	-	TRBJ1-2	CASSGTGTIVGYTF	TGTGCCAGCAGTGGAACCGGAACTATTGTAGGCTACACCTTC
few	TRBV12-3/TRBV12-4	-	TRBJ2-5	CASSLAPEGETQYF	TGTGCCAGCAGTTTAGCTCCCGAGGGCGAGACCCAGTACTTC
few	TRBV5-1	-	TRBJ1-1	CASSLVSRQMNTEAFF	TGCGCCAGCAGCTTGGTTTCCAGACAGATGAACACTGAAGCTTTCTTT
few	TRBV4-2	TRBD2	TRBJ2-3	CASSQEGLAGTDTQYF	TGTGCCAGCAGCCAAGAGGGACTAGCGGGCACAGATACGCAGTATTTT
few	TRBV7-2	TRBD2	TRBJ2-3	CASRSGLAGAADTQYF	TGTGCCAGCAGATCGGGACTAGCGGGGGCGGCAGATACGCAGTATTTT
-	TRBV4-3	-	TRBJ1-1	CASSQVGWTEAFF	TGCGCCAGCAGCCAAGTTGGGTGGACTGAAGCTTTCTTT
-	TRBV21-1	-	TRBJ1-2	CASSKNRDRGDYGYTF	TGTGCCAGCAGCAAGAACCGGGACAGGGGAGACTATGGCTACACCTTC
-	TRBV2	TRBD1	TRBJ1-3	CASSGGTGVISGNTIYF	TGTGCCAGCAGCGGGGGGACAGGGGTTATCTCTGGAAACACCATATATTTT
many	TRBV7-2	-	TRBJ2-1	CASSLVLGDEQFF	TGTGCCAGCAGCTTAGTTCTAGGCGATGAGCAGTTCTTC
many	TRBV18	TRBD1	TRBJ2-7	CASSLDGQGVYEQYF	TGTGCCAGCTCTCTCGATGGACAGGGGGTTTACGAGCAGTACTTC
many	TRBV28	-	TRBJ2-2	CASSFLGELFF	TGTGCCAGCAGTTTCCTCGGGGAGCTGTTTTTT
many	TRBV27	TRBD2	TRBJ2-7	CASSQWGGTPYEQYF	TGTGCCAGCAGCCAATGGGGGGGTACGCCCTACGAGCAGTACTTC
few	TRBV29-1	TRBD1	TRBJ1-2	CSVGGVNGYTF	TGCAGCGTAGGGGGCGTAAATGGCTACACCTTC